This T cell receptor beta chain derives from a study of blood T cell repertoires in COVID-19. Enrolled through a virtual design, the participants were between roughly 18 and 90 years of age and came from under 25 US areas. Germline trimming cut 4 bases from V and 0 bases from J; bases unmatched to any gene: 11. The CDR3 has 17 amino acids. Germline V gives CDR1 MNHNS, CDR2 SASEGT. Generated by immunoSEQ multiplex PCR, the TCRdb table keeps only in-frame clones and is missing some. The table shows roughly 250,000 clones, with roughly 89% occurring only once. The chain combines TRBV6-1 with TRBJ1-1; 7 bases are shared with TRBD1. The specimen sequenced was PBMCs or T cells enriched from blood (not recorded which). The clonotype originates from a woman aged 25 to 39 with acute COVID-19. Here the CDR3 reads CASSARPLGQLNTEAFF. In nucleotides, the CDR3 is TGTGCCAGCAGTGCCCGACCCTTGGGACAGCTGAACACTGAAGCTTTCTTT.